The next 30 T cell receptor beta chains were all read from a single sample in a study of blood T cell repertoires in COVID-19. Sequenced by immunoSEQ multiplex PCR; TCRdb stores in-frame clones only, minus some. The data contain around 390,000 clones, around 87% of them singletons. The specimen sequenced was PBMCs or T cells enriched from blood (not recorded which). Every receptor here comes from a woman aged 45-59 years who had recovered from COVID-19.

The table lists this clone with a few counts. This sequence joins TRBV7-8 and TRBJ1-2, with 7 bases aligning to TRBD1. The trim removed 1 base at V and 1 base at J, leaving 3 bases unmatched. CDR1 is SGHVS, CDR2 FQNEAQ, per germline. The CDR3 extends over 15 amino acids. CDR3 DNA: TGTGCCAGCAGCTTAGTACAGGGGAGTAACTATGGCTACACCTTC. Encoded protein: CASSLVQGSNYGYTF.

DNA for the CDR3: TGTGCCAGCAGCGGGGAGGGTCGGGGTTTGCCTTCATATGGGGAGACCCAGTACTTC. This translates into CASSGEGRGLPSYGETQYF. The V gene is TRBV11-2, the J gene TRBJ2-5, with 7 positions matching TRBD2. The CDR3 runs 19 residues. Germline loops: CDR1 SGHAT, CDR2 FQNNGV. V shed 5 bases, J shed 5 bases, and the junction held 23 bases outside the gene matches.

V usage is TRBV4-3 and J usage is TRBJ1-2; 8 bases agree with TRBD1. V lost 1 base to trimming and J lost 8 bases; unmatched junction nucleotides: 6. This CDR3 has 14 amino acids. CDR1 LGHNA and CDR2 YSLEER come from the germline V gene. CDR3 nucleotides: TGCGCCAGCAGCCAAGGGGGACAGGCCCGAGGCTACACCTTC. This encodes CASSQGGQARGYTF.

This clone has just one count. The junction does not match germline at one end; this may be a read error. The chain joins TRBV29-1 to TRBJ2-2; D is possibly TRBD2 (7 bases). The CDR3 contains 14 residues. Germline loops: CDR1 SQVTM, CDR2 ANQGSEA. The CDR3 DNA follows: TGCAGCGTAGAAGGCGGGGGCCGCACCGGGGAGCTGTTTTTT. Translated, it gives CSVEGGGRTGELFF.

The rearrangement joins TRBV5-1 to TRBJ2-2, with TRBD1 as a possible D gene (6 bases). V was clipped by 4 bases and J by 6 bases, with 13 bases between them. The CDR3 length is 14 residues. CDR1 is SGHRS, CDR2 YFSETQ, per germline. Here the CDR3 DNA reads TGCGCCAGCAGCGCCAGGGGACCGGCCGGGGAGCTGTTTTTT. Its translation: CASSARGPAGELFF. Variable domain in full (rest from reference TRBV5-1 and TRBJ2-2): KAGVTQTPRYLIKTRGQQVTLSCSPISGHRSVSWYQQTPGQGLQFLFEYFSETQRNKGNFPGRFSGRQFSNSRSEMNVSTLELGDSALYLCASSARGPAGELFFGEGSRLTVL.

This clone was recorded only once. The J gene is TRBJ2-2, the V gene TRBV11-2; 8 nucleotides match TRBD2. Germline CDR1 SGHAT, CDR2 FQNNGV. The CDR3 is 18 residues long. The ends lost 2 bases at V and 0 bases at J; junction bases unmatched: 8. CDR3 sequence: CASSLSIIAGTNTGELFF. CDR3 nucleotides: TGTGCCAGCAGCTTAAGTATAATAGCGGGGACGAACACCGGGGAGCTGTTTTTT.

V is TRBV7-8 and J is TRBJ1-6; TRBD1 is a possible D gene (5 bases). The CDR3 is 14 residues long. Germline assignment: CDR1 SGHVS and CDR2 FQNEAQ. V shed 5 bases and J shed 13 bases, with 18 bases lying between them. This CDR3 is CASSRGERVSPLHF. The CDR3, as DNA: TGTGCCAGCAGCCGAGGGGAGCGGGTAAGCCCCCTCCACTTT.

This clone was detected a few times. The chain links TRBV6-5 to TRBJ1-5; no reliable D call. The V end lost 2 bases, the J end lost 1 base, and 9 bases lay between the germline ends. Germline loops: CDR1 MNHEY, CDR2 SVGAGI. The CDR3 totals 15 residues. The CDR3 is CASSYAATSNQPQHF. The CDR3 DNA follows: TGTGCCAGCAGTTACGCGGCGACCAGCAATCAGCCCCAGCATTTT.

The CDR3: CASSYPVQETQYF. CDR3 coding DNA: TGTGCCAGCAGTTATCCCGTCCAAGAGACCCAGTACTTC. The chain links TRBV6-5 to TRBJ2-5, with D unresolved. Germline V CDR1 and CDR2: MNHEY, SVGAGI. Trimming took off 3 bases at V and 1 base at J, with 6 bases between the two ends. The CDR3 loop spans 13 amino acids.

The chain uses TRBV5-6 and TRBJ2-5; D is perhaps TRBD1 (6 bases). Trimming removed 0 bases at V and 5 bases at J, with 11 bases between. There are 14 residues in the CDR3. Germline assignment: CDR1 SGHDT and CDR2 YYEEEE. The CDR3 nucleotides are TGTGCCAGCAGCTTGGCCAGGGGCTCCGAGACCCAGTACTTC. It translates to CASSLARGSETQYF.

This clone was recorded only once. This chain links TRBV4-1 with TRBJ1-6, with D maybe TRBD1 (5 bases). The V end lost 3 bases, the J end lost 4 bases, and 16 bases lay between the germline ends. Germline CDR1 reads MGHRA; CDR2 reads YSYEKL. The length of the CDR3 is 17 residues. In nucleotides, the CDR3 is TGCGCCAGCAGCCAGGGGGGTATTAGGACGTATAATTCACCCCTCCACTTT. Encoded protein: CASSQGGIRTYNSPLHF.

This clone was observed once. This chain connects TRBV24-1 to TRBJ1-5; D gene uncertain. The CDR3 consists of 12 residues. CDR1 KGHDR and CDR2 SFDVKD come from the germline V gene. V was shortened by 0 bases and J by 9 bases, with 5 bases between the two germline ends. CDR3 region: CATSDLAGPQHF. The CDR3 DNA sequence: TGTGCCACCAGTGATTTGGCAGGGCCCCAGCATTTT.

This clone showed up just a few times. The DNA for the CDR3 is TGTGCCAGCAGTGGAGACGGAGCCGGCTACACCTTC. Translating gives CASSGDGAGYTF. The chain has TRBV2 and TRBJ1-2, with unresolved D. Germline V gene data show CDR1 as SNHLY and CDR2 as FYNNEI. CDR3 length: 12 residues. Trimming took 4 bases from V and 8 from J, leaving 11 bases between them.

DNA of the CDR3: TGCGCCAGCAGCCAAGCAGACAGGTCTCGGGCTGAAGCTTTCTTT. Translation gives CASSQADRSRAEAFF. The chain carries TRBV4-1 and TRBJ1-1; weak D call: TRBD1 (6 bases). Germline lookup yields CDR1 MGHRA and CDR2 YSYEKL. This CDR3 region has 15 residues. Trimming cost V 1 base and J 6 bases, with 15 bases left between them.

The rearrangement uses TRBV4-2 and TRBJ2-7; maybe TRBD1 (5 bases). The V end was cut by 0 bases, the J end by 2 bases, with 14 bases between. This CDR3 contains 16 residues. Germline loops: CDR1 LGHNA, CDR2 YNFKEQ. The CDR3 sequence: CASSQDPGRDAYEQYF. CDR3 bases: TGTGCCAGCAGCCAAGATCCGGGCAGGGATGCCTACGAGCAGTACTTC.

The chain recombines TRBV9 with TRBJ2-7; a weak D match, TRBD1 (6 bases). V was shortened by 3 bases and J by 2 bases, with 18 bases between the two germline ends. Germline CDR1 SGDLS, CDR2 YYNGEE. This CDR3 region has 16 residues. The CDR3 spells CASSEQPGTRTYEQYF. CDR3 sequence (DNA): TGTGCCAGCAGCGAACAACCCGGGACACGCACCTACGAGCAGTACTTC.

This clone occurred a few times. The chain combines TRBV10-3 with TRBJ1-1; possibly TRBD1 for D (6 bases). Between the trimmed V and J ends, which lost 0 bases and 4 bases, there was a span of 12 bases. This CDR3 spans 15 amino acids. The germline V gene has CDR1 ENHRY and CDR2 SYGVKD. The CDR3 sequence is CAISESGGMSTEAFF. CDR3 nucleotides: TGTGCCATCAGTGAGTCAGGGGGAATGTCCACTGAAGCTTTCTTT.

In its sample, this clone was seen a few times. CDR3 amino acids: CASSVWGVETEAFF. CDR3 bases: TGTGCCAGCAGCGTTTGGGGGGTGGAGACTGAAGCTTTCTTT. The V and J genes are TRBV11-1 and TRBJ1-1; TRBD1 might be the D (5 bases). There are 14 residues in the CDR3. Trimming shortened V by 5 bases and J by 5 bases, and 15 bases separated the two germline ends. Germline loops: CDR1 SGHAT, CDR2 FQDESV (reference sequence).

The rearrangement links TRBV2 to TRBJ1-1, with 7 bases identical to TRBD1. With V trimmed by 4 bases and J by 4 bases, 15 bases remained unmatched. The CDR3 sequence is 17 residues long. Looked up from germline, CDR1 is SNHLY and CDR2 is FYNNEI. The CDR3 region is CASSGGTVGARGTEAFF. Written as DNA, the CDR3 is TGTGCCAGCAGTGGAGGGACAGTAGGTGCCCGGGGCACTGAAGCTTTCTTT. Full variable domain (outside the CDR3, taken from reference TRBV2 and TRBJ1-1): EPEVTQTPSHQVTQMGQEVILRCVPISNHLYFYWYRQILGQKVEFLVSFYNNEISEKSEIFDDQFSVERPDGSNFTLKIRSTKLEDSAMYFCASSGGTVGARGTEAFFGQGTRLTVV.

This clone was observed a single time. The V gene is TRBV5-1, the J gene TRBJ1-1; 7 nucleotides line up with TRBD1. Per germline, CDR1 SGHRS and CDR2 YFSETQ. The CDR3 is made up of 17 amino acids. V was clipped by 0 bases and J by 3 bases; unmatched bases: 11. The CDR3 here is CASSLGGTAALDTEAFF. The CDR3 nucleotides read TGCGCCAGCAGCTTGGGTGGGACAGCGGCCTTAGACACTGAAGCTTTCTTT.

J is TRBJ2-5 and V is TRBV7-9; tentative D call: TRBD1 (5 bases). The V gene lost 3 bases and the J gene lost 5 bases, with 16 bases spanning the gap. The CDR3 sequence is 15 residues long. Germline V gene data show CDR1 as SEHNR and CDR2 as FQNEAQ (reference sequence). CDR3 loop: CASSFPPGRRETQYF. CDR3 DNA sequence: TGTGCCAGCAGCTTCCCCCCAGGGCGAAGGGAGACCCAGTACTTC. The full variable domain, rest sourced from reference TRBV7-9 and TRBJ2-5, is DTGVSQNPRHKITKRGQNVTFRCDPISEHNRLYWYRQTLGQGPEFLTYFQNEAQLEKSRLLSDRFSAERPKGSFSTLEIQRTEQGDSAMYLCASSFPPGRRETQYFGPGTRLLVL.

V gene TRBV5-1 combines with J gene TRBJ2-1, with 7 bases matching TRBD2. CDR1 and CDR2 from the germline V gene are SGHRS and YFSETQ. The CDR3 covers 14 residues. Germline trimming cut 5 bases from V and 4 bases from J; bases unmatched to any gene: 6. The CDR3 is CASSPGLLYNEQFF. CDR3 sequence (DNA): TGCGCCAGCAGTCCGGGACTATTATACAATGAGCAGTTCTTC.

In this sample, this clone turned up once. The genes are TRBV9 and TRBJ1-2; perhaps TRBD1 as D (5 bases). Germline V gives CDR1 SGDLS, CDR2 YYNGEE. V lost 0 bases and J 7 bases, leaving 13 bases between the germline ends. This CDR3 is built from 14 residues. CDR3 region: CASSVGGGMGGYTF. The CDR3 nucleotides read TGTGCCAGCAGCGTAGGCGGGGGAATGGGTGGCTACACCTTC.

This chain links TRBV6-2 or TRBV6-3 with TRBJ1-1, with 12 bases matching TRBD1. CDR1 and CDR2 from the germline V gene are MNHEY and SVGEGT. The V gene end was trimmed by 5 bases and the J gene end by 10 bases; junction bases not matched to a gene: 8. The CDR3 length is 14 residues. CDR3 nucleotide sequence: TGTGCCAGCAGTGAGGGACAGGGGGCGTCAGGAGCTTTCTTT. Its protein is CASSEGQGASGAFF.

V is TRBV6-1 and J is TRBJ1-5, with 10 bases matching TRBD1. CDR1 is MNHNS and CDR2 is SASEGT in the germline V gene. The V and J ends lost 3 bases and 3 bases, in that order; junction bases with no gene match: 5. This CDR3 comprises 16 residues. The CDR3: CASSDLGQGINQPQHF. CDR3 DNA sequence: TGTGCCAGCAGTGACCTGGGACAGGGGATCAATCAGCCCCAGCATTTT.

V and J are TRBV7-2 and TRBJ1-2; TRBD1 matches 7 bases. The V segment lost 1 base and the J segment 8 bases; nucleotides outside the gene matches: 7. Looked up from germline, CDR1 is SGHTA and CDR2 is FQGNSA. The length of the CDR3 is 14 residues. For the CDR3, the DNA is TGTGCCAGCAGCTTAGGCACCACAGGGGTGGGCTACACCTTC. Its translation is CASSLGTTGVGYTF.

The CDR3: CASSTGTGGAKLVSYTF. The CDR3 DNA reads as TGTGCCAGTAGTACCGGGACAGGGGGCGCTAAGCTTGTAAGCTACACCTTC. The chain is built from TRBV19 and TRBJ1-2; TRBD1 aligns across 12 bases. The germline gives CDR1 LNHDA, CDR2 SQIVND (reference sequence). Trimming took 4 bases from V and 9 from J; bases not matched to a gene: 15. The CDR3 totals 17 residues.

The chain employs TRBV19 and TRBJ1-2; no reliable D call. The CDR3 extends over 13 amino acids. Germline CDR1 is LNHDA and CDR2 is SQIVND (reference sequence). The ends were cut back, 6 bases at V and 1 base at J, with 9 bases in the middle. This CDR3 is CASRSPHNYGYTF. For the CDR3, the DNA is TGTGCCAGTAGATCCCCACATAACTATGGCTACACCTTC.

The chain is built from TRBV27 and TRBJ1-2; D is unclear. There are 15 residues in the CDR3. The germline CDR1 and CDR2 sequences are MNHEY and SMNVEV (reference sequence). V was cut by 6 bases and J by 5 bases, with 19 bases left in between. This CDR3 reads CASRREGSGVYGYTF. The CDR3, as DNA: TGTGCCAGCAGGCGGGAAGGGTCGGGTGTATATGGCTACACCTTC.

The chain joins TRBV4-1 to TRBJ2-3, with 9 positions matching TRBD2. The germline V gene has CDR1 MGHRA and CDR2 YSYEKL. The CDR3 sequence is 16 residues long. Trimming at V came to 5 bases and at J to 3 bases, leaving 9 bases not matched to a gene. The CDR3 nucleotides read TGCGCCAGCAGCTCCTCGATAGCGGGGGTAACAGATACGCAGTATTTT. It yields the protein CASSSSIAGVTDTQYF.